This T cell receptor (beta chain) was obtained from a study of T cell responses to AZD1222 COVID-19 vaccine. Broader study findings: White British people made up most donors, females outnumbered males, and clonal diversity was possibly underestimated. Regions 160-218 and 743-854 dominated among vaccine-associated CD4 TCRs spanning spike.

Between the trimmed V and J ends, which lost 1 base and 6 bases, there was a span of 18 bases. The CDR3 is made up of 16 amino acids. Germline assignment: CDR1 MNHNS and CDR2 SASEGT. The table came from immunoSEQ multiplex PCR; TCRdb's copy has only in-frame clones and leaves some out. The sample lists roughly 100,000 clones, about 92% occurring once. Details on this clone: Its antigen is not known.

The source material was peripheral blood, sampled on day 0 of AZD1222 vaccination. The clonotype originates from an adult in good health. The chain employs TRBV6-1 and TRBJ1-2, with D possibly TRBD1 on 5 matching bases. The CDR3 here is CASSEGTRYPRDGYTF. Written as DNA, the CDR3 is TGTGCCAGCAGTGAAGGGACACGCTACCCCAGGGATGGCTACACCTTC.